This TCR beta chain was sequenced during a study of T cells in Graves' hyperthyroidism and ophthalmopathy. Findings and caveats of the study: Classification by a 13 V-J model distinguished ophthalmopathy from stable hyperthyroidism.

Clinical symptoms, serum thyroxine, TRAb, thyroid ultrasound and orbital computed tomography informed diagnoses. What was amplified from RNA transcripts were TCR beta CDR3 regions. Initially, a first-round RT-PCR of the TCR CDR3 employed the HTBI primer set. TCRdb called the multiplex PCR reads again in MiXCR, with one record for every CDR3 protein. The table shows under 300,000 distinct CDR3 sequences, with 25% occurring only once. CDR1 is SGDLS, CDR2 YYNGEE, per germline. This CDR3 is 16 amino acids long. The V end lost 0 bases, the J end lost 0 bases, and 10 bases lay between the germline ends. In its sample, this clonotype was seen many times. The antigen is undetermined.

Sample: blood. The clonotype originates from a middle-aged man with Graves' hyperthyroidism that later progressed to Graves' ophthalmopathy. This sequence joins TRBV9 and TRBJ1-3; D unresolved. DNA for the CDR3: TGTGCCAGCAGCGTAGGAATAGCCCGCTCTGGAAACACCATATATTTT. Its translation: CASSVGIARSGNTIYF.